This TCR beta chain was recovered during a study of blood T cell repertoires in COVID-19. Turning to the study itself: Spain, Italy and the United States supplied samples that represented acute and convalescent COVID-19. PBMCs, B-cell-depleted T cells, or T cells were the source of the cDNA or gDNA that made up the material.

V shed 6 bases and J shed 4 bases, with 22 bases lying between them. The CDR3 extends over 16 amino acids. Germline-derived CDR1 and CDR2 are SGHAT and FQNNGV. Source study methods: Reference gene primer amplification in the assay estimated nucleated cell counts. Assay used: immunoSEQ multiplex PCR; TCRdb lists only in-frame clones, some missing. V and J calls and clone size are given by that table; D and trimming were obtained from the DNA. Among around 180,000 clones, approximately 90% were seen once, and the ten largest hold around 2.3%. The receptor comes from a man between 65 and 85 years old with active or convalescent COVID-19. This rearrangement joins TRBV11-2 to TRBJ2-7; TRBD2 is a possible D gene (6 bases). Specimen: peripheral blood. CDR3 sequence reads: CASRYTGAGGAYEQYF. The CDR3 bases are TGTGCCAGCAGGTATACAGGAGCCGGCGGGGCTTACGAGCAGTACTTC.